The next 24 T cell receptor beta chains were all read from a single sample in a study of technical replicates of blood from several donors. Profiling relied on immunoSEQ multiplex PCR, and the TCRdb table lists in-frame clones only, not all of them. The sample shows 84,000 or so clones, roughly 94% of them seen only once. Sequencing was carried out using T cells isolated from PBMCs. The receptors were sampled from a human donor in good health.

The gene calls are TRBV5-1 and TRBJ1-1; tentative D call: TRBD1 (5 bases). The CDR3 is made up of 14 amino acids. Trimming stripped 0 bases from V and 1 base from J, with 7 bases between. The germline gives CDR1 SGHRS, CDR2 YFSETQ. The CDR3: CASSLGGQNTEAFF. The CDR3 nucleotides are TGCGCCAGCAGCTTGGGAGGACAGAACACTGAAGCTTTCTTT.

V usage is TRBV2 and J usage is TRBJ1-3; D uncertain. The germline CDR1 and CDR2 sequences are SNHLY and FYNNEI. The CDR3 has 11 amino acids. With 10 bases removed from V and 4 bases from J, the gap between germline ends came to 8 bases. The CDR3 DNA reads as TGTGCCACCAATCAGGGAAACACCATATATTTT. As protein: CATNQGNTIYF.

This chain links TRBV2 with TRBJ2-3; 8 bases are a match to TRBD2. The V and J ends lost 3 bases and 1 base, in that order; junction bases with no gene match: 9. CDR1 is SNHLY and CDR2 is FYNNEI in the germline V gene. The CDR3 is made up of 17 amino acids. CDR3 in amino acids: CASSDTKREWGTDTQYF. In DNA, the CDR3 is TGTGCCAGCAGTGATACTAAGCGGGAGTGGGGCACAGATACGCAGTATTTT. The full variable domain, completed using reference TRBV2 and TRBJ2-3, is EPEVTQTPSHQVTQMGQEVILRCVPISNHLYFYWYRQILGQKVEFLVSFYNNEISEKSEIFDDQFSVERPDGSNFTLKIRSTKLEDSAMYFCASSDTKREWGTDTQYFGPGTRLTVL.

V usage is TRBV5-4 and J usage is TRBJ2-3; 8 nucleotides line up with TRBD2. The CDR3 runs 15 residues. CDR1 and CDR2 (germline): SGHNT, YYREEE (reference sequence). V was clipped by 3 bases and J by 6 bases; unmatched bases: 9. The CDR3: CASSSRAGEWDTQYF. The CDR3 region has the DNA TGTGCCAGCAGCTCACGAGCGGGGGAATGGGATACGCAGTATTTT.

The V call is TRBV7-2, the J call TRBJ2-7; 7 bases match TRBD1. Germline CDR1 and CDR2: SGHTA and FQGNSA. The CDR3 totals 14 residues. Trimming took 5 bases from V and 9 from J; bases not matched to a gene: 13. The CDR3 region is CASSSRTGGDGQYF. The CDR3 DNA sequence: TGTGCCAGCAGCAGCCGGACAGGTGGGGACGGGCAGTACTTC.

The chain employs TRBV9 and TRBJ2-4; 10 bases are shared with TRBD2. The J segment lost 3 bases and the V segment lost 7 bases, leaving 7 bases of the junction unmatched. This CDR3 region has 15 residues. Germline CDR1 reads SGDLS; CDR2 reads YYNGEE. The CDR3 region has the DNA TGTGCCAGCCCCGACCGGACTAGCGGCAAAAACATTCAGTACTTC. It yields the protein CASPDRTSGKNIQYF.

This sequence joins TRBV25-1 and TRBJ2-3, with TRBD2 as a possible D gene (6 bases). Trimming pared 8 bases from V and 0 bases from J, leaving 18 bases between. This CDR3 has 16 residues. The germline gives CDR1 MGHDK, CDR2 SYGVNS. The CDR3 DNA follows: TGTGCCAGCGGGCCCCTCGGGGGAGGTAGCACAGATACGCAGTATTTT. It yields the protein CASGPLGGGSTDTQYF. Based on the CDR3 plus reference TRBV25-1 and TRBJ2-3, the full variable domain is EADIYQTPRYLVIGTGKKITLECSQTMGHDKMYWYQQDPGMELHLIHYSYGVNSTEKGDLSSESTVSRIRTEHFPLTLESARPSHTSQYLCASGPLGGGSTDTQYFGPGTRLTVL.

This clone was seen a single time. The chain combines TRBV6-5 with TRBJ2-7, with TRBD2 identical over 10 bases. Germline CDR1 is MNHEY and CDR2 is SVGAGI. This CDR3 is built from 14 residues. V trimming: 0 bases; J trimming: 6 bases; junction bases outside the gene matches: 2. The CDR3 loop reads CASSYSSGRIEQYF. DNA of the CDR3: TGTGCCAGCAGTTACTCTAGCGGGAGGATCGAGCAGTACTTC.

This chain links TRBV27 with TRBJ2-1; D perhaps matches TRBD1 (5 bases). The CDR3 spans 13 residues. V lost 3 bases and J 9 bases, leaving 12 bases between the germline ends. Germline V gene sequence: CDR1 MNHEY, CDR2 SMNVEV (reference sequence). In DNA, the CDR3 is TGTGCCAGCAGTTTCCAAGGGGCGCGTGAGCAGTTCTTC. It encodes CASSFQGAREQFF.

This chain links TRBV27 with TRBJ2-2, with D possibly being TRBD2 (7 bases). CDR1 and CDR2 from the germline V gene are MNHEY and SMNVEV (reference sequence). The CDR3 has 17 residues. Trimming cost V 2 bases and J 1 base, with 14 bases left between them. The CDR3 is CASSLPQGGMNTGELFF. Here the CDR3 DNA reads TGTGCCAGCAGTTTACCACAGGGAGGGATGAACACCGGGGAGCTGTTTTTT.

The V call is TRBV6-1, the J call TRBJ1-1; TRBD1 might be the D (5 bases). The CDR3 contains 12 residues. The germline V and J ends were trimmed by 2 bases and 11 bases, with 12 bases remaining between them. Germline V CDR1 and CDR2: MNHNS, SASEGT. CDR3 bases: TGTGCCAGCAGTGAAAAGGGACTAGGGGCTTTCTTT. Its translation is CASSEKGLGAFF.

The chain has TRBV6-5 and TRBJ2-1; D is ambiguous. The ends were cut back, 5 bases at V and 5 bases at J, with 4 bases in the middle. CDR3 length: 11 amino acids. Germline V lookup: CDR1 MNHEY, CDR2 SVGAGI. As DNA, the CDR3 is TGTGCCAGCAGTGACAACAATGAGCAGTTCTTC. Translating it yields CASSDNNEQFF.

This chain uses TRBV6-4 with TRBJ1-2; D call uncertain. Germline V gene data show CDR1 as MRHNA and CDR2 as SNTAGT. V was clipped by 6 bases and J by 3 bases, with 14 bases between them. CDR3 length: 14 amino acids. CDR3 bases: TGTGCCAGCAGCGAAGAGCCTCTCGACTATGGCTACACCTTC. Its protein product is CASSEEPLDYGYTF.

This chain connects TRBV21-1 to TRBJ1-2. TRBV21-1 corresponds to a pseudogene. There are 15 residues in the CDR3. The CDR3 loop reads CASSKGPGRFYGYTF. CDR3 nucleotides: TGTGCCAGCAGCAAAGGACCAGGGAGGTTCTATGGCTACACCTTC.

The rearrangement joins TRBV19 to TRBJ2-7; the D gene is possibly TRBD2 (6 bases). CDR3 length equals 16 residues. Deletions cut 4 bases from V and 4 bases from J, with 20 bases between. In germline, CDR1 is LNHDA, CDR2 SQIVND (reference sequence). The CDR3 loop is CASSKVAANQEYEQYF. CDR3 nucleotides: TGTGCCAGTAGTAAGGTAGCGGCAAACCAAGAATACGAGCAGTACTTC.

This chain links TRBV2 with TRBJ2-7, with 9 bases fitting TRBD1. Germline lookup yields CDR1 SNHLY and CDR2 FYNNEI. This CDR3 comprises 13 residues. Losses at the gene ends were 5 bases for V and 2 bases for J; bases not matched to a gene: 1. The CDR3: CASSWTGAYEQYF. The CDR3 region has the DNA TGTGCCAGCAGTTGGACAGGGGCCTACGAGCAGTACTTC.

The V call is TRBV7-3, the J call TRBJ2-7, with a tentative D call TRBD1 (7 bases). Germline assignment: CDR1 SGHTA and CDR2 FQGTGA. This CDR3 has 15 residues. Deletions cut 2 bases from V and 4 bases from J, with 15 bases between. This chain's CDR3 is CASSLLGGQPYEQYF. In nucleotides, the CDR3 is TGTGCCAGCAGCTTATTGGGGGGACAGCCTTACGAGCAGTACTTC.

The V and J genes are TRBV6-1 and TRBJ2-5; D might be TRBD2 (5 bases). Germline lookup yields CDR1 MNHNS and CDR2 SASEGT. Trimming took off 4 bases at V and 10 bases at J, with 10 bases between the two ends. This CDR3 region has 11 residues. CDR3 loop: CASSAEALQYF. The CDR3 DNA reads as TGTGCCAGCAGTGCGGAGGCGCTCCAGTACTTC.

V and J are TRBV28 and TRBJ1-1, with D possibly being TRBD1 (6 bases). The V end was cut by 6 bases, the J end by 0 bases, with 20 bases between. The CDR3 spans 17 residues. Germline values: CDR1 MDHEN, CDR2 SYDVKM. The CDR3 sequence is CASSLARGVDMNTEAFF. CDR3 DNA: TGTGCCAGCAGCCTCGCCAGGGGAGTCGATATGAACACTGAAGCTTTCTTT.

The chain joins TRBV29-1 to TRBJ1-2, with D unresolved. This CDR3 has 14 amino acids. Trimming removed 2 bases from V and 4 bases from J, with 14 bases in between. CDR1 is SQVTM and CDR2 is ANQGSEA in the germline V gene. The CDR3 bases are TGCAGCGTTGAACATGCCCCGGGTGGCTATGGCTACACCTTC. Translating it yields CSVEHAPGGYGYTF.

V gene TRBV27 combines with J gene TRBJ2-1; 9 bases fit TRBD2. Trimming at V came to 3 bases and at J to 6 bases, leaving 12 bases not matched to a gene. This CDR3 region has 17 residues. Germline V gene data show CDR1 as MNHEY and CDR2 as SMNVEV (reference sequence). As DNA, the CDR3 is TGTGCCAGCAGTTTGGTGGCGAGAGCGGGAGGACTCAATGAGCAGTTCTTC. It yields the protein CASSLVARAGGLNEQFF.

This clone has only one observation. This sequence joins TRBV7-9 and TRBJ2-7; 7 positions agree with TRBD1. The CDR3 covers 12 residues. The V and J ends lost 10 bases and 7 bases, in that order; junction bases with no gene match: 10. Germline V lookup: CDR1 SEHNR, CDR2 FQNEAQ (reference sequence). The CDR3 bases are TGTGCCACCCGGGACAGTGGGATGGAGCAGTACTTC. It is translated as CATRDSGMEQYF.

The chain is built from TRBV11-1 and TRBJ1-2; the D gene is possibly TRBD1 (5 bases). V lost 4 bases to trimming and J lost 8 bases, with 11 bases between them. Germline V gives CDR1 SGHAT, CDR2 FQDESV (reference sequence). This CDR3 spans 12 amino acids. CDR3 nucleotide sequence: TGTGCCAGCAGCTCCAGGGTTGAGGGCTACACCTTC. This gives the protein CASSSRVEGYTF.

The V and J genes are TRBV5-1 and TRBJ2-3; TRBD1 aligns across 7 bases. Germline-derived CDR1 and CDR2 are SGHRS and YFSETQ. CDR3 length: 15 amino acids. The junction had 7 bases not matched to a gene; V was cut back by 2 bases and J by 4 bases. The CDR3 here is CASSLRQGGADTQYF. The CDR3 nucleotides are TGCGCCAGCAGCTTACGACAGGGTGGGGCAGATACGCAGTATTTT.